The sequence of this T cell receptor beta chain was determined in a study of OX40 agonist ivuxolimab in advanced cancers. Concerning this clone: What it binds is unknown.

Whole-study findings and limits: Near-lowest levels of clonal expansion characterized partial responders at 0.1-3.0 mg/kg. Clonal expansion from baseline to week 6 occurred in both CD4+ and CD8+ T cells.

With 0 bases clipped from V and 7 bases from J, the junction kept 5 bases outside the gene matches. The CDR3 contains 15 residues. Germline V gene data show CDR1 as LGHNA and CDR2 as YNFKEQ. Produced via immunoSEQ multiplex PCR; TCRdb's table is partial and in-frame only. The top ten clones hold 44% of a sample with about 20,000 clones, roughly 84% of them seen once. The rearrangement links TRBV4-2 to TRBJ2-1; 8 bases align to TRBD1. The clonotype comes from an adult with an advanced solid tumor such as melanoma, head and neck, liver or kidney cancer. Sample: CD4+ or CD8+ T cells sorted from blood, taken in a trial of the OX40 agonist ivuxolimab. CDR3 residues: CASSQERTGYNEQFF. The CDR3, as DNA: TGTGCCAGCAGCCAAGAGCGGACAGGGTATAATGAGCAGTTCTTC.